One sample yielded the 10 T cell receptor beta chains listed below, sequenced in a study of OX40 agonist ivuxolimab in advanced cancers. Receptor amplification or capture employed the immunoSEQ multiplex PCR assay. Entries here come from immuneACCESS through TCRdb and include only in-frame sequences with V and J called. Some clones fail to appear in such tables; in the studies checked, an unresolved V gene covers under half of the shortfall, and the cause of the remainder is unknown. The sample yields over 70,000 clones; about 92% were counted once. The ten largest clones add up to 13% to 15% of the sample. Specimen: CD4+ or CD8+ T cells sorted from blood, collected in a trial of the OX40 agonist ivuxolimab. The receptors shown here come from an adult with an advanced solid tumor such as melanoma, head and neck, liver or kidney cancer.

This chain uses TRBV5-8 with TRBJ2-1, with D hard to call. The CDR3 spans 12 residues. Trimming took 0 bases from V and 6 from J, leaving 4 bases between them. Germline CDR1 SGHTS, CDR2 YDEGEE. CDR3 bases: TGTGCCAGCAGCTTGGCTAGCAATGAGCAGTTCTTC. Its translation: CASSLASNEQFF.

The chain links TRBV27 to TRBJ1-4; TRBD1 agrees at 8 bases. This CDR3 is built from 16 residues. The ends lost 5 bases at V and 6 bases at J; junction bases unmatched: 11. The germline V gene has CDR1 MNHEY and CDR2 SMNVEV (reference sequence). The CDR3 region is CASSPLARGRHEKLFF. CDR3 in DNA: TGTGCCAGCAGTCCCCTGGCCAGGGGGCGTCATGAAAAACTGTTTTTT.

This clone was seen a single time. The chain recombines TRBV6-6 with TRBJ2-7; unclear D gene. The germline CDR1 and CDR2 sequences are MNHNY and SVGAGI (reference sequence). This CDR3 has 12 residues. Trimming left V 7 bases short and J 1 base short, with 8 bases between. Written as DNA, the CDR3 is TGTGCCAGCATCACAAATTCCTACGAGCAGTACTTC. This gives the protein CASITNSYEQYF.

The chain uses TRBV29-1 and TRBJ1-2; unclear D gene. CDR1 is SQVTM, CDR2 ANQGSEA, per germline. The CDR3 is made up of 14 amino acids. Trimming left V 7 bases short and J 0 bases short, with 15 bases between. CDR3: CSDFTRPANYGYTF. The DNA of the CDR3 is TGCAGCGACTTTACACGTCCAGCTAACTATGGCTACACCTTC.

J is TRBJ1-2 and V is TRBV4-3; D possibly corresponds to TRBD1 (6 bases). The CDR3 length is 15 residues. In germline, CDR1 is LGHNA, CDR2 YSLEER. V lost 0 bases to trimming and J lost 4 bases, with 12 bases between them. The chain's CDR3 is CASSQDRGQPYGYTF. The CDR3 coding sequence is TGCGCCAGCAGCCAAGATCGTGGACAGCCCTATGGCTACACCTTC.

The sample holds one count of this clone. The CDR3: CASSQDSQAGFMNTEAFF. CDR3 bases: TGTGCCAGCAGCCAAGATTCCCAGGCGGGGTTCATGAACACTGAAGCTTTCTTT. The V call is TRBV4-2, the J call TRBJ1-1; no clear D. Trimming removed 0 bases from V and 0 bases from J, with 17 bases in between. From germline, CDR1 is LGHNA and CDR2 YNFKEQ. CDR3 length: 18 amino acids.

This CDR3 is CASSQDRGLRSPLHF. The CDR3 coding sequence is TGCGCCAGCAGCCAAGACAGGGGGCTGAGATCACCCCTCCACTTT. This chain joins TRBV4-3 and TRBJ1-6; TRBD1 matches 8 bases. With 0 bases clipped from V and 10 bases from J, the junction kept 5 bases outside the gene matches. Per the germline V gene, CDR1 is LGHNA and CDR2 is YSLEER. The CDR3 is made up of 15 amino acids.

The chain recombines TRBV4-2 with TRBJ2-5; D uncertain. The V gene lost 0 bases and the J gene lost 5 bases, with 4 bases spanning the gap. Germline-derived CDR1 and CDR2 are LGHNA and YNFKEQ. CDR3 length: 12 residues. The DNA of the CDR3 is TGTGCCAGCAGCCAAGATCGGGAGACCCAGTACTTC. Its protein is CASSQDRETQYF.

J is TRBJ1-6 and V is TRBV27; unclear D gene. Germline lookup yields CDR1 MNHEY and CDR2 SMNVEV (reference sequence). The CDR3 contains 13 residues. Trimming stripped 3 bases from V and 9 bases from J, with 9 bases between. The CDR3: CASSFGRTSPLHF. CDR3 nucleotides: TGTGCCAGCAGTTTCGGACGCACTTCACCCCTCCACTTT.

The chain is built from TRBV7-3 and TRBJ2-1; 7 nucleotides match TRBD2. Trimming took 5 bases from V and 1 from J; bases not matched to a gene: 5. Germline V gene lookup returns CDR1 SGHTA and CDR2 FQGTGA. This CDR3 has 15 amino acids. CDR3: CASSISGASYNEQFF. Written as DNA, the CDR3 is TGTGCCAGCAGCATAAGCGGGGCGTCCTACAATGAGCAGTTCTTC.